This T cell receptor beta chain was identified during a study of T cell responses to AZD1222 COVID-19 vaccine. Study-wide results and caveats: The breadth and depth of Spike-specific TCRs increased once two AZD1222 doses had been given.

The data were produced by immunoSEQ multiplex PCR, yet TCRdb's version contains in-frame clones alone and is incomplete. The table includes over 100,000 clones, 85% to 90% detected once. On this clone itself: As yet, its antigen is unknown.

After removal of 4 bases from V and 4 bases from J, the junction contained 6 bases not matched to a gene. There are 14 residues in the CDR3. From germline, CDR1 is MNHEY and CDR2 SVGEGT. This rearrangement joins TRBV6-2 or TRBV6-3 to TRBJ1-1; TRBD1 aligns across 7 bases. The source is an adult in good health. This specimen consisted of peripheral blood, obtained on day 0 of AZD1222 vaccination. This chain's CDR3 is CASSSQGWGTEAFF. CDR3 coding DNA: TGTGCCAGCAGTTCACAGGGGTGGGGCACTGAAGCTTTCTTT.